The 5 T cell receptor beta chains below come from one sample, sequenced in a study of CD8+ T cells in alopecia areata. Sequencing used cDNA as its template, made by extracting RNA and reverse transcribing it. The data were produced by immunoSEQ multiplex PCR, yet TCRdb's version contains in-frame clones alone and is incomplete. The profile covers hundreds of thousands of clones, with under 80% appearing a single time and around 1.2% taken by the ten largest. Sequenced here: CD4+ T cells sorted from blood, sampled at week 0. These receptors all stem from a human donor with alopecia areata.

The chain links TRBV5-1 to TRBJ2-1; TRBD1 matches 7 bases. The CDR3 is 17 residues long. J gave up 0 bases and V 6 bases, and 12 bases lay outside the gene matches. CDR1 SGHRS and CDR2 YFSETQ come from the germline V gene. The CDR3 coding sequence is TGCGCCAGCACGTATTCTAGGGGGCGAAGCTCCTACAATGAGCAGTTCTTC. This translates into CASTYSRGRSSYNEQFF.

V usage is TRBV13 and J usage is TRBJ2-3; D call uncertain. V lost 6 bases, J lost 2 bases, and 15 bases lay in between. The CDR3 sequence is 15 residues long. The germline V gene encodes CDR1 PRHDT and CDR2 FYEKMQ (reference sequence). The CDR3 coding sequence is TGTGCCAGCAGAGCTGTCGGGCGAGACACAGATACGCAGTATTTT. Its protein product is CASRAVGRDTDTQYF.

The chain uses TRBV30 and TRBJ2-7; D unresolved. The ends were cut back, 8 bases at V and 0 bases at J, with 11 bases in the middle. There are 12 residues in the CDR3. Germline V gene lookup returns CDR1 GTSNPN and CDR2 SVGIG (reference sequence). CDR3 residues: CATTVNSYEQYF. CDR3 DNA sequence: TGTGCCACTACAGTGAACTCCTACGAGCAGTACTTC.

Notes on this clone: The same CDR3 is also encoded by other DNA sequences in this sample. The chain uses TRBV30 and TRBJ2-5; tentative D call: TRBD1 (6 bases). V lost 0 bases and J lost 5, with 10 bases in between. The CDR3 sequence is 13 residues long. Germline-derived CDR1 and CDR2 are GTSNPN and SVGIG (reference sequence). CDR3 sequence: CAWSVQGPETQYF. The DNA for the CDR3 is TGTGCCTGGAGTGTACAGGGACCGGAGACCCAGTACTTC.

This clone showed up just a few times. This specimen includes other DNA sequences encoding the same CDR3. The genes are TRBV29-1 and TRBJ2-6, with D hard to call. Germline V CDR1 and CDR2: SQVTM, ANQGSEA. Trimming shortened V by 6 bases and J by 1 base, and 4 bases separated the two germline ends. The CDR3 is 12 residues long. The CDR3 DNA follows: TGCAGCGTGGGATCTGGGGCCAACGTCCTGACTTTC. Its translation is CSVGSGANVLTF.